Below, one T cell receptor (beta chain) is given with its context. Antigen: not known. This PCR relied on a set of 60 Vbeta primers and 13 Jbeta primers. The method was immunoSEQ multiplex PCR; TCRdb's version includes in-frame clones alone and lacks a portion of them. The data hold 100,000 to 150,000 clones, with around 77% observed a single time. The sample belongs to a study of cytomegalovirus exposure and HLA in healthy donors. Trimming pared 4 bases from V and 3 bases from J, leaving 10 bases between. The CDR3 is 13 amino acids. Germline V gene lookup returns CDR1 SNHLY and CDR2 FYNNEI. Points from the study as a whole: Later on, a genetic analysis was performed. It linked a missense variant in DCLRE1C with V- and J-gene trimming of TCR beta. In presence/absence analyses, roughly uniform sequencing depth across donors was assumed. The study flagged some 170 TCR beta chains as cytomegalovirus-associated. The authors excluded some V segments, including TRBV6-2 and TRBV6-3, as indistinguishable.

This sequence joins TRBV2 and TRBJ2-7; no reliable D call. The receptor's source is a middle-aged woman in good health and CMV-seropositive. The material sequenced was PBMCs. The CDR3 is CASSGEQFYEQYF. For the CDR3, the DNA is TGTGCCAGCAGTGGAGAACAGTTCTACGAGCAGTACTTC.